This record covers a single T cell receptor beta chain. The antigen is unknown. The data belong to a study of blood T cells in healthy people across ages. Notes on the study in general: From one million sequenced T cells, diversity estimates were lower bounds. Measured against age, TCR beta diversity per million T cells decreased in a roughly linear manner.

CDR1 SQVTM and CDR2 ANQGSEA come from the germline V gene. The CDR3 consists of 13 residues. V gave up 3 bases and J gave up 11 bases; unmatched junction bases: 7. No fewer than 7 million PBMCs went into each sample. PCR was performed a second time for about 7 to 12 cycles using a sample-barcoded 5' primer and a J-beta primer mix. The template-switch adaptor, which had 12 random nucleotides, put a tag on each cDNA molecule. TCRdb re-called the 5' RACE reads through MiXCR, storing one row per CDR3 protein. The table shows 1.5 million to 2 million distinct CDR3 sequences, with 28% occurring only once. The gene calls are TRBV29-1 and TRBJ2-1; 10 bases agree with TRBD2. The clonotype originates from a woman in her thirties in good health. Material: blood. CDR3 sequence: CSVEGLALNKQFF. The CDR3 nucleotides read TGCAGCGTTGAGGGACTAGCGTTAAATAAGCAGTTCTTC.